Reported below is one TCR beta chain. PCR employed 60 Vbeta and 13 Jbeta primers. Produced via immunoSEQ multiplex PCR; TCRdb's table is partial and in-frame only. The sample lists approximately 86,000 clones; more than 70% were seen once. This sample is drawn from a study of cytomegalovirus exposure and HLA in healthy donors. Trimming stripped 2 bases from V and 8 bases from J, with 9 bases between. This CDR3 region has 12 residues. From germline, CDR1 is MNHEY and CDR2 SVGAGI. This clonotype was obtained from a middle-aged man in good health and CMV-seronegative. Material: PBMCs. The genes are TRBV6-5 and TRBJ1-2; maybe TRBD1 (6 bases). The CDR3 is CASSYGGGGYTF. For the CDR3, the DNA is TGTGCCAGCAGTTACGGGGGCGGAGGCTACACCTTC.